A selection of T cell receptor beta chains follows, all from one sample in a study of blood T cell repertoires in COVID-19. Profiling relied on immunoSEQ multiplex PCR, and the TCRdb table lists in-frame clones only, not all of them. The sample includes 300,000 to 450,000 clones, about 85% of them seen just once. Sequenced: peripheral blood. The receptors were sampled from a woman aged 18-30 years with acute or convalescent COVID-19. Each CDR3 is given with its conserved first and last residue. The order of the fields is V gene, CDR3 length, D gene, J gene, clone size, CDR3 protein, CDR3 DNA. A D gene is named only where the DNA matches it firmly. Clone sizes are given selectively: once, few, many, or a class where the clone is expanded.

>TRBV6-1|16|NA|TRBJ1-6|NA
CASSEAVRLGNSPLHF
TGTGCCAGCAGTGAAGCGGTCAGGTTGGGTAATTCACCCCTCCACTTT
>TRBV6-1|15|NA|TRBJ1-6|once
CASREGSSYNSPLHF
TGTGCCAGCAGGGAAGGGAGCTCCTATAATTCACCCCTCCACTTT
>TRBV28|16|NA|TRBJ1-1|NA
CASSSPPGSEGSEAFF
TGTGCCAGCAGCTCCCCCCCCGGTTCCGAGGGTTCTGAAGCTTTCTTT
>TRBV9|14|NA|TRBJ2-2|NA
CASSAGGYTGELFF
TGTGCCAGCAGCGCCGGGGGTTACACCGGGGAGCTGTTTTTT
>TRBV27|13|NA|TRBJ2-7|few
CASRAGTLYEQYF
TGTGCCAGCCGAGCCGGGACATTGTACGAGCAGTACTTC
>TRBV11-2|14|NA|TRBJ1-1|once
CASSANRDTPEAFF
TGTGCCAGCAGCGCAAACCGGGACACGCCTGAAGCTTTCTTT
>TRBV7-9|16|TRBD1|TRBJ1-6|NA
CASSTSKQGASSPLHF
TGTGCCAGCAGCACCTCGAAACAGGGGGCAAGCTCACCCCTCCACTTT
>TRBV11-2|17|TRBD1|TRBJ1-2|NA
CASSSFSLGQGPTKYTF
TGTGCCAGCAGCTCCTTTTCCCTCGGACAGGGGCCTACTAAATACACCTTC
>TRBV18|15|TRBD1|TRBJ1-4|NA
CASSRGQVEYEKLFF
TGTGCCAGCTCACGAGGACAGGTCGAGTACGAAAAACTGTTTTTT
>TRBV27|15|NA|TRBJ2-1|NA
CASSPHESQDNEQFF
TGTGCCAGCAGTCCCCATGAGTCCCAGGACAATGAGCAGTTCTTC
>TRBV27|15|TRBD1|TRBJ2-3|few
CASRKQGAGTDTQYF
TGTGCCAGCAGGAAACAGGGGGCCGGGACAGATACGCAGTATTTT
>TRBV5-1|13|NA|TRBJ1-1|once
CASSLRVGTEAFF
TGCGCCAGCAGCCTCAGGGTCGGCACTGAAGCTTTCTTT
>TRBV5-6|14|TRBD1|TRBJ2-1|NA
CASSFGQGGNEQFF
TGTGCCAGCAGCTTCGGACAGGGGGGCAATGAGCAGTTCTTC
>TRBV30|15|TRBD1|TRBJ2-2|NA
CAWSVLDRGTGELFF
TGTGCCTGGAGTGTACTCGACAGGGGAACCGGGGAGCTGTTTTTT
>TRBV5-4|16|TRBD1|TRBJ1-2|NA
CASSLDRGQGDNGYTF
TGTGCCAGCAGCTTGGATCGGGGACAGGGGGATAATGGCTACACCTTC
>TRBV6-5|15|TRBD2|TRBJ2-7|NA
CASKGLADTPYEQYF
TGTGCCAGCAAGGGACTAGCGGACACCCCCTACGAGCAGTACTTC
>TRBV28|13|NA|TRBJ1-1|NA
CASSQGGNTEAFF
TGTGCCAGCAGTCAGGGAGGGAACACTGAAGCTTTCTTT
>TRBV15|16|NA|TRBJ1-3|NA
CATSRELGGPGNTIYF
TGTGCCACCAGCAGAGAATTGGGGGGGCCTGGAAACACCATATATTTT
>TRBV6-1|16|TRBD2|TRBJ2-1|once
CASSVPGLAEYNEQFF
TGTGCCAGCAGTGTCCCGGGACTAGCGGAGTACAATGAGCAGTTCTTC
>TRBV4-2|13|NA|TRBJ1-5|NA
CASSQGEGLPQHF
TGTGCCAGCAGCCAAGGTGAGGGCTTGCCCCAGCATTTT
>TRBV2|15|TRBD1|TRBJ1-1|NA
CASSSSDRAGTEAFF
TGTGCCAGCAGTTCGTCCGACAGGGCCGGGACTGAAGCTTTCTTT
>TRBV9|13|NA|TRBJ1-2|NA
CASRKTDSYGYTF
TGTGCCAGTAGGAAAACGGACAGCTATGGCTACACCTTC
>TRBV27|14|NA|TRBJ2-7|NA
CASSLSPSSYEQYF
TGTGCCAGCAGTTTAAGCCCAAGCTCCTACGAGCAGTACTTC
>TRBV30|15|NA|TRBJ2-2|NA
CAWSVIGHNTGELFF
TGTGCCTGGAGTGTAATAGGACACAACACCGGGGAGCTGTTTTTT
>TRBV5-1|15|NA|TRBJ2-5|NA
CASSPTGGPLETQYF
TGCGCCAGCAGCCCAACCGGGGGTCCGCTAGAGACCCAGTACTTC
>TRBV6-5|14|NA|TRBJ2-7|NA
CASSPEGQSYEQYF
TGTGCCAGCAGTCCCGAGGGACAATCCTACGAGCAGTACTTC
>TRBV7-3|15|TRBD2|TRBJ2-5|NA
CASSKGGPKVETQYF
TGTGCCAGCAGCAAGGGAGGGCCGAAGGTAGAGACCCAGTACTTC
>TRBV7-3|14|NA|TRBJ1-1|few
CASSLWGFNTEAFF
TGTGCCAGCAGCTTGTGGGGCTTTAACACTGAAGCTTTCTTT
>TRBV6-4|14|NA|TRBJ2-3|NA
CASSETRGSLTQYF
TGTGCCAGCAGTGAGACCAGGGGATCCCTAACGCAGTATTTT
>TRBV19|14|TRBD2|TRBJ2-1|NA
CASVSGGAPTEQFF
TGTGCCAGTGTAAGCGGGGGGGCGCCGACTGAGCAGTTCTTC
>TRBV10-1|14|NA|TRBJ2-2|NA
CASSKTGSTGELFF
TGCGCCAGCAGCAAGACAGGTTCCACCGGGGAGCTGTTTTTT
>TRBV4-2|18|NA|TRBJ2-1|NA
CASSPVPSSPSSYNEQFF
TGTGCCAGCAGCCCAGTTCCATCGTCCCCTAGCTCCTACAATGAGCAGTTCTTC
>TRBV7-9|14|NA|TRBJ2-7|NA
CASSLTESSYEQYF
TGTGCCAGCAGCTTGACAGAGAGCTCCTACGAGCAGTACTTC
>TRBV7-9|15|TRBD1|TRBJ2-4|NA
CASSSTDRGQNIQYF
TGTGCCAGCAGCAGCACCGACAGGGGGCAGAACATTCAGTACTTC
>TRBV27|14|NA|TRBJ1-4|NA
CASSLWQGSEKLFF
TGTGCCAGCAGTTTATGGCAGGGGTCGGAAAAACTGTTTTTT
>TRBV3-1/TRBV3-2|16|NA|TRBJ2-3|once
CASSQDYVRVTDTQYF
TGTGCCAGCAGCCAAGATTACGTCAGGGTTACAGATACGCAGTATTTT
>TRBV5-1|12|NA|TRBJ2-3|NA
CASSLDIYTQYF
TGCGCCAGCAGCTTGGACATATATACGCAGTATTTT
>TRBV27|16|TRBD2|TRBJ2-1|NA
CASTIKRGSSYNEQFF
TGTGCCAGCACCATAAAGCGCGGGAGCTCCTACAATGAGCAGTTCTTC
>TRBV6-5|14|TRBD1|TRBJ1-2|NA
CASRAPGQGLGYTF
TGTGCCAGCAGGGCTCCGGGACAGGGGCTTGGCTACACCTTC
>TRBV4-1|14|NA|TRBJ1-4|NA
CASSQGGLLEKLFF
TGCGCCAGCAGCCAAGGGGGCCTTCTCGAAAAACTGTTTTTT
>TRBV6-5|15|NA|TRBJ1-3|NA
CASSSTQVSGNTIYF
TGTGCCAGCAGTTCCACACAGGTGTCTGGAAACACCATATATTTT